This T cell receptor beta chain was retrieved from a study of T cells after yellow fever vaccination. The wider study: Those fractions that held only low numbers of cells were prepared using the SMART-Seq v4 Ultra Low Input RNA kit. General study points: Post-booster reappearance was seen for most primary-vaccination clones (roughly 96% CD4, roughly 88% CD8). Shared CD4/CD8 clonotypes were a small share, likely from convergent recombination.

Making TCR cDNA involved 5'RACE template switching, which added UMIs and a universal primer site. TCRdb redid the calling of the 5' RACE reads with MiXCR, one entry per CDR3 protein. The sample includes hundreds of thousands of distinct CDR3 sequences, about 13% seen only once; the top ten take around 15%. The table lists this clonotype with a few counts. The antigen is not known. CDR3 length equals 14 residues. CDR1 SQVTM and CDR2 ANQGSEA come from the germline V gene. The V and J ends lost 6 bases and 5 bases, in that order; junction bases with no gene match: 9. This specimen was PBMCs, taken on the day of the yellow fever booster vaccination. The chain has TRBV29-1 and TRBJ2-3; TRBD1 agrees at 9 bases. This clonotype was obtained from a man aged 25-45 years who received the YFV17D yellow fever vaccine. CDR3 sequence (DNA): TGCAGCGTGGGCCGGGACAGGGTGGAAGATACGCAGTATTTT. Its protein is CSVGRDRVEDTQYF.